This entry concerns a single T cell receptor beta chain. What it recognizes is unknown. These data belong to a study of T cells after yellow fever vaccination. Study details: Fractions with few cells were prepared using SMART-Seq v4 Ultra Low Input. Study-level results: Although most clonotypes did not, a small share appeared in both CD4 and CD8 compartments. High-abundance clonotypes from the bulk population could contaminate FACS-sorted repertoires.

This CDR3 contains 14 residues. Trimming cost V 5 bases and J 3 bases, with 12 bases left between them. For TCR, cDNA came from 5'RACE template switching, which added a universal primer site and UMIs. TCRdb reprocessed the 5' RACE reads via MiXCR and lists one record per CDR3 protein. Altogether some 260,000 distinct CDR3 sequences are present, around 5.3% being singletons, with the ten largest covering around 3.3%. This TCR was recovered from a man between 18 and 35 years old who received the YFV17D yellow fever vaccine. The rearrangement joins TRBV12-3 or TRBV12-4 to TRBJ2-3; perhaps TRBD1 as D (5 bases). The sample in question was CD4+ T cells sorted from PBMCs, obtained on the day of the yellow fever booster vaccination. The CDR3 DNA reads as TGTGCCAGCAGTGTACTTCACAGGACAGATACGCAGTATTTT. The encoded protein is CASSVLHRTDTQYF.